Listed here are 17 T cell receptor beta chains from one sample, sequenced in a study of cytomegalovirus exposure and HLA in healthy donors. The PCR had 60 Vbeta and 13 Jbeta primers. This table comes from immunoSEQ multiplex PCR, and its TCRdb copy is limited to in-frame clones, with some not included. The sample records around 150,000 clones, 70% to 80% being singletons. The sample was PBMCs. The source is a woman aged 40 to 49 in good health and CMV-seronegative.

This rearrangement joins TRBV14 to TRBJ2-7; weak D call: TRBD2 (5 bases). There are 13 residues in the CDR3. The germline V gene has CDR1 SGHDN and CDR2 FVKESK. V dropped 2 bases and J dropped 4 bases, with 9 bases sitting between them. CDR3 sequence reads: CASSQRGGYEQYF. CDR3 nucleotides: TGTGCCAGCAGCCAACGGGGTGGGTACGAGCAGTACTTC.

The rearrangement links TRBV6-5 to TRBJ2-1; D is perhaps TRBD2 (6 bases). The V end was cut by 8 bases, the J end by 10 bases, with 12 bases between. The germline V gene encodes CDR1 MNHEY and CDR2 SVGAGI. The CDR3 spans 11 residues. The CDR3 sequence: CASGGDGEQFF. CDR3 coding DNA: TGTGCCAGCGGAGGGGACGGGGAGCAGTTCTTC.

The rearrangement uses TRBV5-1 and TRBJ1-3; no firm D call. CDR1 is SGHRS, CDR2 YFSETQ, per germline. The CDR3 contains 16 residues. The germline V and J ends were trimmed by 0 bases and 3 bases, with 13 bases remaining between them. The CDR3 coding sequence is TGCGCCAGCAGCTTGGTAGGATCAGGATTTGGAAACACCATATATTTT. As protein: CASSLVGSGFGNTIYF.

CDR3 in DNA: TGTGCCAGCGGTAAAACTACTTATACGCAGTATTTT. It specifies CASGKTTYTQYF. The chain uses TRBV6-1 and TRBJ2-3, with D unresolved. The ends were cut back, 8 bases at V and 7 bases at J, with 13 bases in the middle. Germline V lookup: CDR1 MNHNS, CDR2 SASEGT. There are 12 residues in the CDR3.

The chain has TRBV7-2 and TRBJ1-3; D remains ambiguous. This CDR3 comprises 16 residues. The germline V gene has CDR1 SGHTA and CDR2 FQGNSA. Between the trimmed V and J ends, which lost 4 bases and 2 bases, there was a span of 15 bases. The DNA for the CDR3 is TGTGCCAGCAGCTCCCAATCCCGCGGGGCTGGAAACACCATATATTTT. It yields the protein CASSSQSRGAGNTIYF.

The J gene is TRBJ1-2, the V gene TRBV28; 10 nucleotides match TRBD1. Trimming cost V 7 bases and J 1 base; bases outside gene matches: 12. Germline assignment: CDR1 MDHEN and CDR2 SYDVKM. This CDR3 has 17 residues. The CDR3 coding sequence is TGTGCCAGCAAACGGAGGACAGGGGGGATTTTTAACTATGGCTACACCTTC. It codes for CASKRRTGGIFNYGYTF.

The J gene is TRBJ1-1, the V gene TRBV9; TRBD1 is a possible D gene (5 bases). Trimming removed 0 bases from V and 1 base from J, with 19 bases in between. The germline CDR1 and CDR2 sequences are SGDLS and YYNGEE. This CDR3 spans 18 amino acids. The CDR3 DNA is TGTGCCAGCAGCGTAGATGGCGGGGGTGATATCGGGAACACTGAAGCTTTCTTT. Translating gives CASSVDGGGDIGNTEAFF.

This chain links TRBV30 with TRBJ2-7; D remains ambiguous. This CDR3 region has 11 residues. CDR1 and CDR2 from the germline V gene are GTSNPN and SVGIG (reference sequence). Between the trimmed V and J ends, which lost 4 bases and 6 bases, there was a span of 10 bases. CDR3 region: CAWISPSEQYF. CDR3 DNA sequence: TGTGCCTGGATATCCCCCAGCGAGCAGTACTTC.

This clone was seen a few times. V is TRBV7-9 and J is TRBJ1-1; 7 nucleotides align to TRBD1. Germline V gene sequence: CDR1 SEHNR, CDR2 FQNEAQ (reference sequence). The trim removed 0 bases at V and 0 bases at J, leaving 7 bases unmatched. This CDR3 spans 17 amino acids. In DNA, the CDR3 is TGTGCCAGCAGCTTAGCGGGACAGTTAAGAATGAACACTGAAGCTTTCTTT. Protein: CASSLAGQLRMNTEAFF.

The genes are TRBV28 and TRBJ1-1; D perhaps matches TRBD1 (6 bases). The CDR3 totals 13 residues. V was pared by 8 bases and J by 3 bases, with 13 bases between. The germline V gene has CDR1 MDHEN and CDR2 SYDVKM. CDR3 DNA: TGTGCCAGCGCCGAGGGGGGGGACACTGAAGCTTTCTTT. Its translation is CASAEGGDTEAFF.

This clone has just a few counts. The chain has TRBV19 and TRBJ2-1, with unresolved D. V lost 7 bases to trimming and J lost 8 bases, with 9 bases between them. This CDR3 has 11 amino acids. Germline lookup yields CDR1 LNHDA and CDR2 SQIVND (reference sequence). For the CDR3, the DNA is TGTGCCAGTACCCTTCGGGATGAGCAGTTCTTC. Protein product: CASTLRDEQFF.

V and J are TRBV11-2 and TRBJ1-5; a weak D match, TRBD1 (5 bases). The V end was cut by 3 bases, the J end by 5 bases, with 8 bases between. This CDR3 is 13 amino acids long. The germline V gene has CDR1 SGHAT and CDR2 FQNNGV. The CDR3 bases are TGTGCCAGCAGCTTGCAGGGCGATCAGCCCCAGCATTTT. Its protein product is CASSLQGDQPQHF.

The chain links TRBV6-1 to TRBJ1-2; D unclear. The V gene lost 2 bases and the J gene lost 3 bases, with 4 bases spanning the gap. The germline V gene has CDR1 MNHNS and CDR2 SASEGT. The CDR3 is 12 residues long. DNA of the CDR3: TGTGCCAGCAGTGAACATGACTATGGCTACACCTTC. It is translated as CASSEHDYGYTF.

The V and J genes are TRBV7-6 and TRBJ1-1, with D hard to call. Germline CDR1 SGHVS, CDR2 FNYEAQ. The CDR3 has 16 residues. V was cut by 1 base and J by 1 base, with 13 bases left in between. CDR3: CASSLVRGPPNTEAFF. In nucleotides, the CDR3 is TGTGCCAGCAGCTTAGTTCGGGGTCCGCCGAACACTGAAGCTTTCTTT.

This clone was recorded only once. The chain links TRBV7-9 to TRBJ1-2; D not certain. CDR1 and CDR2 (germline): SEHNR, FQNEAQ (reference sequence). The CDR3 runs 15 residues. Trimming removed 1 base from V and 7 bases from J, with 16 bases in between. The CDR3 DNA reads as TGTGCCAGCAGCTTAGATGTCGGCCTCGCAGGTGGCTACACCTTC. It translates to CASSLDVGLAGGYTF.

The chain is built from TRBV11-3 and TRBJ2-7; D unclear. CDR1 is SGHNT and CDR2 is YENEEA in the germline V gene. The CDR3 extends over 15 amino acids. V was trimmed by 3 bases and J by 0 bases, leaving 12 bases between them. In DNA form, the CDR3 reads TGTGCCAGCAGCTTTACAGCCCTGAGCTCCTACGAGCAGTACTTC. It is translated as CASSFTALSSYEQYF.

The V gene is TRBV2, the J gene TRBJ2-5, with TRBD1 as a possible D gene (6 bases). CDR1 and CDR2 (germline): SNHLY, FYNNEI. This CDR3 is 15 amino acids long. V was clipped by 6 bases and J by 5 bases, with 19 bases between them. The CDR3: CASSEWQQGRETQYF. CDR3 sequence (DNA): TGTGCCAGCAGCGAATGGCAACAGGGTAGGGAGACCCAGTACTTC.